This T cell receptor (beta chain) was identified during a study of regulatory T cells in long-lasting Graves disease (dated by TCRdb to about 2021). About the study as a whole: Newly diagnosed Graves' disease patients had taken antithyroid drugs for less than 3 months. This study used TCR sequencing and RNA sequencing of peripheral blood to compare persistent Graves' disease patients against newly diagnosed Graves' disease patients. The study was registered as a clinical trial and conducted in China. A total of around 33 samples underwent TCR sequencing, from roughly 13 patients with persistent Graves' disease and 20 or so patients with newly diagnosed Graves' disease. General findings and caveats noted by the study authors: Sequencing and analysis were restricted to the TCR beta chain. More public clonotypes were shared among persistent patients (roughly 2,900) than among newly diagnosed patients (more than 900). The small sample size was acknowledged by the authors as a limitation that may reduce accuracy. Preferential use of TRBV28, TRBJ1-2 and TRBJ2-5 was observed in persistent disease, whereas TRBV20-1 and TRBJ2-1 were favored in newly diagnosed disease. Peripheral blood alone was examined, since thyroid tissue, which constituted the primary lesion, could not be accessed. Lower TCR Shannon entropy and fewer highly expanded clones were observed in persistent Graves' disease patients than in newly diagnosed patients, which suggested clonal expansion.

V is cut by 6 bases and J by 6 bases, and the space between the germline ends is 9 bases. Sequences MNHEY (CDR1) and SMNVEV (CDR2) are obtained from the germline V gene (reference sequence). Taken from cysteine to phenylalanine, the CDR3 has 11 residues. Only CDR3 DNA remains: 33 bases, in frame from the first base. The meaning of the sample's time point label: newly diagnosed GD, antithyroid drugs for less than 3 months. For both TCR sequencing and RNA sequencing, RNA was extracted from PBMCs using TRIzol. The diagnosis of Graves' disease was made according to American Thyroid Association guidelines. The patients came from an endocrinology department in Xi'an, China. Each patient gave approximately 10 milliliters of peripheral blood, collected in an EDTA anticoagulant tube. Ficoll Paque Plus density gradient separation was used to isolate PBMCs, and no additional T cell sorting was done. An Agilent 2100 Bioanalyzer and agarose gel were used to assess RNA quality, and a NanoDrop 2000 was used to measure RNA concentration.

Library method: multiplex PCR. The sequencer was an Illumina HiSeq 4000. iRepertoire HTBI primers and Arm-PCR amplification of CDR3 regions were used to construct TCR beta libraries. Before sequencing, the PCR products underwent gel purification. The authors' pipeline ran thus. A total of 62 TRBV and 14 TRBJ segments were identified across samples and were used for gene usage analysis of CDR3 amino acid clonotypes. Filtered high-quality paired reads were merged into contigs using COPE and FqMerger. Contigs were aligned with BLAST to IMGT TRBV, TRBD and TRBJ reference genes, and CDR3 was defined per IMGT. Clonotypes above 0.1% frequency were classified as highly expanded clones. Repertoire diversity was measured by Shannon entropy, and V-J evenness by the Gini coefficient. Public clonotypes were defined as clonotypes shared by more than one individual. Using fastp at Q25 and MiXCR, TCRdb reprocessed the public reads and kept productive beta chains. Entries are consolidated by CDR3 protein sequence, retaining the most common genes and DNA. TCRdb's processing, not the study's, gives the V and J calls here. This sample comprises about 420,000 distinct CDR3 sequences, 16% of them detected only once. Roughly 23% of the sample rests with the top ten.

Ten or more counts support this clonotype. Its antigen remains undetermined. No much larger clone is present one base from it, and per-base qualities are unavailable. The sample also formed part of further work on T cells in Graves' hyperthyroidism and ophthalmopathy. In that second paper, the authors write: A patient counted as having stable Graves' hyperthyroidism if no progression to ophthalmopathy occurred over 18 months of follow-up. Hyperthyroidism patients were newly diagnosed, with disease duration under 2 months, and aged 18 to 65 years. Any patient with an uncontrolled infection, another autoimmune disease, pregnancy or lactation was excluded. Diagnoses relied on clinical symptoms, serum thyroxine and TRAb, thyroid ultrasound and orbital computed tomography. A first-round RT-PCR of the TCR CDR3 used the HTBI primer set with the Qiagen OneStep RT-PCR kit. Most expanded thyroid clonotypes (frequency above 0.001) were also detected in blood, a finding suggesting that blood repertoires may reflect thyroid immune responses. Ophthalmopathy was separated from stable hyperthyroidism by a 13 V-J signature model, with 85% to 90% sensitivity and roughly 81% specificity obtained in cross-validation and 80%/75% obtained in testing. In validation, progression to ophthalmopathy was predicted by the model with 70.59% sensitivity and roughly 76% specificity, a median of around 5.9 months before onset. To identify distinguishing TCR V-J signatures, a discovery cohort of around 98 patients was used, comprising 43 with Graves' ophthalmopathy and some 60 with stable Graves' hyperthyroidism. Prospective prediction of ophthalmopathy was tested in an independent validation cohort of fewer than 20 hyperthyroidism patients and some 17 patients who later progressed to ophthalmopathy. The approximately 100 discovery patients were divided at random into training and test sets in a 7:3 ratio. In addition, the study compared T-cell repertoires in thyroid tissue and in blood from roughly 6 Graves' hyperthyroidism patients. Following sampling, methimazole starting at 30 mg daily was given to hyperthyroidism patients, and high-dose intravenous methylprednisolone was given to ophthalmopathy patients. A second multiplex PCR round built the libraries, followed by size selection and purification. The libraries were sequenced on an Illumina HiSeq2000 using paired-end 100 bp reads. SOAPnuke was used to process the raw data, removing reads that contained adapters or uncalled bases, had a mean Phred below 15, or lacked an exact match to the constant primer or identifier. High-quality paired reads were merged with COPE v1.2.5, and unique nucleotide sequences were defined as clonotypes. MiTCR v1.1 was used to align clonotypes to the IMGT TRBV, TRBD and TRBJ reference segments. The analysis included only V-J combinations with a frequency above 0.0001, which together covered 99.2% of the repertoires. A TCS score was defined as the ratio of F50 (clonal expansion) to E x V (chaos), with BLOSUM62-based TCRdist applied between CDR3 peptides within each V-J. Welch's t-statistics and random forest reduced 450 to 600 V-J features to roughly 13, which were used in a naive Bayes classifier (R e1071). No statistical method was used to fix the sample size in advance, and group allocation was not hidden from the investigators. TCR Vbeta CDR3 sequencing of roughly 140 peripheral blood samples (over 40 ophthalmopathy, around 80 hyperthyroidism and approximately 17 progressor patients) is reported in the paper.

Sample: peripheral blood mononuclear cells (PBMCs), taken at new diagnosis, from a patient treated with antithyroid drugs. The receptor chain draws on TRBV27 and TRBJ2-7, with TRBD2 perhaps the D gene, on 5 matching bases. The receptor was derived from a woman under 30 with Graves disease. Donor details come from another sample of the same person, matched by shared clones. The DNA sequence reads TGTGCCAGCAGCTTAAGCGGCGAGCAGTACTTC. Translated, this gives CASSLSGEQYF.